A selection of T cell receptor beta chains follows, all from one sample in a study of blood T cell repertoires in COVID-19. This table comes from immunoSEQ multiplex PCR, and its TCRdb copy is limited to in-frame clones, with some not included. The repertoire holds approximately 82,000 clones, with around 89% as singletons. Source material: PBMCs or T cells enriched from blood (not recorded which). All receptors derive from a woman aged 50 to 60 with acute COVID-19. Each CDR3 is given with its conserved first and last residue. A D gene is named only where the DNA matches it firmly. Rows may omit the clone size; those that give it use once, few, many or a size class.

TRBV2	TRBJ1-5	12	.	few	CASTQGYQPQHF	TGTGCCAGCACTCAGGGGTATCAGCCCCAGCATTTT
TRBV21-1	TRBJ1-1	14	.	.	CASSKGYRASEAFF	TGTGCCAGCAGCAAAGGATACAGGGCCTCCGAAGCTTTCTTT
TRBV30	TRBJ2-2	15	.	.	CACPPAGMNTGELFF	TGTGCCTGTCCCCCGGCAGGGATGAACACCGGGGAGCTGTTTTTT
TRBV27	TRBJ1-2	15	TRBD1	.	CASSLLGQGANGYTF	TGTGCCAGCAGTTTATTGGGACAGGGGGCCAATGGCTACACCTTC
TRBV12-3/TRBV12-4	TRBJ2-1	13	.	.	CASTPFPSNEQFF	TGTGCCAGCACCCCTTTCCCTTCGAATGAGCAGTTCTTC
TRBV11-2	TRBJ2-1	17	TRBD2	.	CASSLGATSGSSEEQFF	TGTGCCAGCAGCTTGGGGGCGACTAGCGGGAGTTCAGAAGAGCAGTTCTTC
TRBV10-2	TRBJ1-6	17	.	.	CASSESGRGAPHSPLHF	TGCGCCAGCAGTGAGTCAGGGAGGGGGGCCCCGCATTCACCCCTCCACTTT
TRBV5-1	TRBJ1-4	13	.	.	CASSSVTNEKLFF	TGCGCCAGCAGCTCAGTAACTAATGAAAAACTGTTTTTT
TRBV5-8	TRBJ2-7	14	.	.	CAAGGGALSYEQYF	TGTGCCGCCGGTGGAGGCGCTCTTTCCTACGAGCAGTACTTC
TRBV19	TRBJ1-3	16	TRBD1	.	CASSLTGEPSGNTIYF	TGTGCCAGTAGTCTTACAGGGGAACCCTCTGGAAACACCATATATTTT
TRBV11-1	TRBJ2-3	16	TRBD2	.	CASSLDSGASTDTQYF	TGTGCCAGCAGCCTAGATAGCGGGGCTAGCACAGATACGCAGTATTTT
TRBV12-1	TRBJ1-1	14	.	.	CASSRQAQNTEAFF	TGTGCCAGCTCCCGACAGGCGCAGAACACTGAAGCTTTCTTT
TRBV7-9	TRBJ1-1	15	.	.	CASSLALGEGTEAFF	TGTGCCAGCAGCTTAGCGCTGGGGGAGGGGACTGAAGCTTTCTTT
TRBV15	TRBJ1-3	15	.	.	CATSSDPGDGNTIYF	TGTGCCACCAGCAGTGATCCGGGAGATGGAAACACCATATATTTT
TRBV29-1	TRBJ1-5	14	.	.	CSVRGGPLNQPQHF	TGCAGCGTTCGGGGAGGCCCGCTAAATCAGCCCCAGCATTTT
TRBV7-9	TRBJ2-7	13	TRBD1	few	CASSYDRVYEQYF	TGTGCCAGCAGCTACGACAGGGTCTACGAGCAGTACTTC
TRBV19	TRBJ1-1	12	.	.	CASGGAGAEAFF	TGTGCCAGTGGGGGAGCAGGGGCTGAAGCTTTCTTT
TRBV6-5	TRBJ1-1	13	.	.	CASSFAGNTEAFF	TGTGCCAGCAGTTTCGCGGGAAACACTGAAGCTTTCTTT
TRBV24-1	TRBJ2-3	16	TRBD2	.	CATSDQSGSATDTQYF	TGTGCCACCAGTGATCAGAGCGGGAGCGCCACAGATACGCAGTATTTT
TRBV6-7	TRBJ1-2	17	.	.	CASSYPRRARAVYGYTF	TGTGCCAGCAGTTATCCCAGGAGGGCCAGGGCCGTCTATGGCTACACCTTC
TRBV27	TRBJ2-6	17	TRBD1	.	CASRRATGSSGANVLTF	TGTGCCAGCAGACGGGCGACAGGGAGCTCTGGGGCCAACGTCCTGACTTTC
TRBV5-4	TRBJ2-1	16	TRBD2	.	CASSPRGGGANNEQFF	TGTGCCAGCAGCCCACGGGGGGGCGGGGCAAACAATGAGCAGTTCTTC
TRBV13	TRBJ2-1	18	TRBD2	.	CASSRPRLAGGTYNEQFF	TGTGCCAGCAGCCGACCCCGACTAGCGGGAGGCACCTACAATGAGCAGTTCTTC
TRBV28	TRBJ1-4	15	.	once	CASKGREETNEKLFF	TGTGCCAGCAAGGGCAGGGAGGAAACTAATGAAAAACTGTTTTTT
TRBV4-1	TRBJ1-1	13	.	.	CASSYRVNTEAFF	TGCGCCAGCAGCTACAGGGTGAACACTGAAGCTTTCTTT
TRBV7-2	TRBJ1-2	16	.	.	CASSSDGGGAVYGYTF	TGTGCCAGCAGCTCCGATGGGGGGGGCGCGGTTTATGGCTACACCTTC
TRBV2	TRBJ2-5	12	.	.	CASSDLQETQYF	TGTGCCAGCAGTGACTTACAAGAGACCCAGTACTTC
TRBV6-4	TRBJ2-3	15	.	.	CASSVQGGHTDTQYF	TGTGCCAGCAGTGTCCAGGGGGGCCACACAGATACGCAGTATTTT
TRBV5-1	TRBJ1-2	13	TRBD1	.	CASSPDRDYGYTF	TGCGCCAGCAGCCCGGACAGGGACTATGGCTACACCTTC
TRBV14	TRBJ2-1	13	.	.	CASSASQATTGFF	TGTGCCAGCAGCGCCTCCCAGGCGACGACCGGGTTCTTC
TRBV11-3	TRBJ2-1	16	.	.	CASSLGANPYAGEQFF	TGTGCCAGCAGCTTGGGGGCTAACCCTTATGCTGGTGAGCAGTTCTTC
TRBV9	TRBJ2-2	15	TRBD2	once	CASTALAEPTGELFF	TGTGCCAGCACCGCACTAGCGGAACCCACCGGGGAGCTGTTTTTT
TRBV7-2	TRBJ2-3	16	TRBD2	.	CASSFTTSGSTDTQYF	TGTGCCAGCAGCTTTACGACTAGCGGGAGTACAGATACGCAGTATTTT
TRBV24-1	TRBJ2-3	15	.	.	CATSDDRTSTDTQYF	TGTGCCACCAGTGATGACAGGACAAGCACAGATACGCAGTATTTT
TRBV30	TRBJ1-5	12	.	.	CAWSSTGEPQHF	TGTGCCTGGAGTTCGACAGGAGAGCCCCAGCATTTT
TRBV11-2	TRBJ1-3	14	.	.	CASRSVIAGNTIYF	TGTGCCAGCAGATCGGTTATCGCTGGAAACACCATATATTTT
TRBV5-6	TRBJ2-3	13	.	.	CASSPLEGDTQYF	TGTGCCAGCAGCCCTTTAGAGGGAGATACGCAGTATTTT
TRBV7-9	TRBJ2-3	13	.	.	CAGSGDYTDTQYF	TGTGCCGGTTCAGGGGACTACACAGATACGCAGTATTTT
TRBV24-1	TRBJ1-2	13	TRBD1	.	CATQGQGGGGYTF	TGTGCCACTCAAGGCCAGGGGGGAGGTGGCTACACCTTC
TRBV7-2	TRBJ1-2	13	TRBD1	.	CASSGGQGYGYTF	TGTGCCAGCAGCGGGGGACAGGGGTACGGCTACACCTTC
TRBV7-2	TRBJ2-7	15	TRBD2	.	CASSPVAGVSYEQYF	TGTGCCAGCAGCCCCGTAGCGGGAGTTTCCTACGAGCAGTACTTC
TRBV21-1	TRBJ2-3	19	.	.	CASSPIEDNHVTCTDTQYF	TGTGCCAGCAGCCCCATTGAGGATAACCATGTAACCTGCACAGATACGCAGTATTTT
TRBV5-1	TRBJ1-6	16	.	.	CASSAGLILDNSPLHF	TGCGCCAGCAGCGCGGGCTTAATTTTGGATAATTCACCCCTCCACTTT
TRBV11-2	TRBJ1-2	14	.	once	CASSLRTGSSGYTF	TGTGCCAGCAGCTTAAGGACGGGGAGCTCTGGCTACACCTTC
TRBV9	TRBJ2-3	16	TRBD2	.	CASSSLTSGSTDTQYF	TGTGCCAGCAGCTCCTTGACTAGCGGGTCAACAGATACGCAGTATTTT
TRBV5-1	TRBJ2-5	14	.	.	CASSTREMGETQYF	TGCGCCAGCAGCACCCGGGAGATGGGAGAGACCCAGTACTTC
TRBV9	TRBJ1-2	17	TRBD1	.	CASSVPGQGALNYGYTF	TGTGCCAGCAGCGTTCCGGGACAGGGGGCCCTTAACTATGGCTACACCTTC
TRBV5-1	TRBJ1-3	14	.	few	CASSATATGNTIYF	TGCGCCAGCAGCGCAACAGCCACAGGAAACACCATATATTTT
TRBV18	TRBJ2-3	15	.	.	CASSPPASPPDTQYF	TGTGCCAGCTCACCACCTGCGTCCCCCCCAGATACGCAGTATTTT